The clone carrying this T cell receptor (beta chain) was detected once. The record originates from a study of long-term antiretroviral therapy in people with HIV. Assay version v3.0 of immunoSEQ was used, and it was run at survey level. This table comes from immunoSEQ multiplex PCR, and its TCRdb copy is limited to in-frame clones, with some not included. This repertoire shows 25,000 to 30,000 clones, about 85% found once; its top ten account for 7.5% to 10%. V lost 2 bases and J lost 7, with 9 bases in between. CDR1 SGHNT and CDR2 YYREEE come from the germline V gene (reference sequence). The CDR3 extends over 12 amino acids.

This TCR was sampled from a man aged 40-55 years with HIV. The chain combines TRBV5-4 with TRBJ2-5, with D hard to call. Specimen: unsorted PBMCs, collected 3 years after starting antiretroviral therapy. For the CDR3, the DNA is TGTGCCAGCAGCTTCCCAACGGGGACCCAGTACTTC. It is translated as CASSFPTGTQYF.